A selection of T cell receptor beta chains follows, all from one sample in a study of T cells after yellow fever vaccination. A single record per CDR3 protein comes from TCRdb applying MiXCR to the 5' RACE reads. The table includes 150,000 to 200,000 distinct CDR3 sequences, 9.5% to 12% detected once. The material sequenced was CD8+ T cells sorted from PBMCs, taken 15 days after the yellow fever booster vaccination. Receptor source: a man aged 18 to 30 who received the YFV17D yellow fever vaccine. CDR3s include the opening cysteine and the closing phenylalanine or tryptophan. Fields, in order: CDR3 length, V gene, D gene, clone size, J gene, CDR3 protein, CDR3 DNA. The D gene is left open where the match is weak. Only part of the rows carry a size: once, few, many, or a class if the clone is expanded.

15,TRBV5-1,.,few,TRBJ2-5,CASSSGLSALQTQYF,TGCGCCAGCAGCTCTGGACTCTCAGCTTTGCAGACCCAGTACTTC
13,TRBV29-1,.,few,TRBJ2-2,CSVVWGDDGELFF,TGCAGCGTTGTATGGGGGGATGACGGGGAGCTGTTTTTT
15,TRBV5-1,TRBD1,few,TRBJ1-1,CASSASGTVETEAFF,TGCGCCAGCAGCGCGTCCGGGACAGTGGAGACTGAAGCTTTCTTT
15,TRBV6-2/TRBV6-3,TRBD1,.,TRBJ2-7,CASCHLGTGRYEQYF,TGTGCCAGCTGCCACCTCGGGACAGGACGTTACGAGCAGTACTTC
15,TRBV9,.,few,TRBJ2-1,CASTTYPYGFNEQFF,TGTGCCAGTACGACATACCCATACGGATTCAATGAGCAGTTCTTC
17,TRBV7-2,.,many,TRBJ2-1,CASSLVGGTLGYNEQFF,TGTGCCAGCAGCTTAGTAGGGGGGACACTAGGATACAATGAGCAGTTCTTC
14,TRBV12-3/TRBV12-4,TRBD1,.,TRBJ1-1,CASSLGNRGLGAFF,TGTGCCAGCAGTTTAGGGAACAGGGGCCTTGGAGCTTTCTTT
13,TRBV12-3/TRBV12-4,.,few,TRBJ1-3,CASSSVRGNTIYF,TGTGCCAGCAGTTCAGTCAGGGGAAACACCATATATTTT
14,TRBV28,TRBD1,few,TRBJ1-4,CASSWTGINEKLFF,TGTGCCAGCAGTTGGACAGGGATAAATGAAAAACTGTTTTTT
12,TRBV5-1,.,.,TRBJ1-2,CARAPPHYGYTF,TGCGCCAGGGCCCCCCCACACTATGGCTACACCTTC
12,TRBV14,.,many,TRBJ2-1,CASSQANYEQFF,TGTGCCAGCAGCCAAGCCAACTATGAGCAGTTCTTC
15,TRBV5-1,.,many,TRBJ2-1,CASSPESHSYNEQFF,TGCGCCAGCAGCCCGGAAAGCCATTCCTACAATGAGCAGTTCTTC
16,TRBV25-1,.,few,TRBJ1-1,CASSPRVGQLNTEAFF,TGTGCCAGCAGTCCTAGGGTCGGGCAGCTGAACACTGAAGCTTTCTTT
15,TRBV4-3,.,few,TRBJ2-5,CASSQEGGVLETQYF,TGCGCCAGCAGCCAAGAAGGAGGGGTATTAGAGACCCAGTACTTC
15,TRBV12-3/TRBV12-4,.,.,TRBJ2-5,CASSLGGGERETQYF,TGTGCCAGCAGTTTGGGAGGGGGCGAAAGAGAGACCCAGTACTTC
14,TRBV10-1,.,few,TRBJ2-1,CASSERGEYNEQFF,TGCGCCAGCAGTGAGAGGGGGGAATACAATGAGCAGTTCTTC
17,TRBV5-1,TRBD2,.,TRBJ2-4,CASSGTSGAGAKNIQYF,TGCGCCAGCAGCGGGACTAGCGGGGCGGGAGCCAAAAACATTCAGTACTTC
13,TRBV7-3,.,once,TRBJ2-1,CASSLIGLGEQFF,TGTGCCAGCAGTCTTATTGGCCTGGGGGAGCAGTTCTTC
15,TRBV27,.,few,TRBJ1-4,CASSLRVATNEKLFF,TGTGCCAGCAGTTTAAGGGTCGCAACTAATGAAAAACTGTTTTTT
14,TRBV15,.,.,TRBJ2-7,CATSRDKGFYEQYF,TGTGCCACCAGCAGAGACAAGGGGTTTTACGAGCAGTACTTC